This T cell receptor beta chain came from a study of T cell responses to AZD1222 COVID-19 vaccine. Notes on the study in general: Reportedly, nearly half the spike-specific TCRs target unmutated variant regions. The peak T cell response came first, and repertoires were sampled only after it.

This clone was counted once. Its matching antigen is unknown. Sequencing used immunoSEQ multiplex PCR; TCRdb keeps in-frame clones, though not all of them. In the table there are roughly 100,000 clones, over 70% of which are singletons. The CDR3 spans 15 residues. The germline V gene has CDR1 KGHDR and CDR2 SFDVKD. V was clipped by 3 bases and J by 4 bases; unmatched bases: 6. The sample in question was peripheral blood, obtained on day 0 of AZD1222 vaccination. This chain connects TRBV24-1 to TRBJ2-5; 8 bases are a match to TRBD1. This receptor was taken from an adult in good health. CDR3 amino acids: CATSDNGQGPETQYF. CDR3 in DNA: TGTGCCACCAGTGATAACGGACAGGGACCAGAGACCCAGTACTTC.